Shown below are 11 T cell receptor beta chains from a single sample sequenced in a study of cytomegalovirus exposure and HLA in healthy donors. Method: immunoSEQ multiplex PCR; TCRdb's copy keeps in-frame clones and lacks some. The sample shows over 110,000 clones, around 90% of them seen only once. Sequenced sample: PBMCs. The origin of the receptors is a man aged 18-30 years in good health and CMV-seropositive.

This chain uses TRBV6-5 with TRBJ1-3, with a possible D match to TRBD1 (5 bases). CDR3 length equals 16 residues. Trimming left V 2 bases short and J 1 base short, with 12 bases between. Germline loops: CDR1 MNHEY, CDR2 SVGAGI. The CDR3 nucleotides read TGTGCCAGCAGTTACGATGGGGCATCGTCTGGAAACACCATATATTTT. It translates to CASSYDGASSGNTIYF.

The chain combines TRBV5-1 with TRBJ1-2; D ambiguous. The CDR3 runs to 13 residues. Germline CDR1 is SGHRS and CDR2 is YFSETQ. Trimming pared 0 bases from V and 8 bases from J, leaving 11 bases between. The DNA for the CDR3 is TGCGCCAGCAGCTTGGACAGAAAATACGGCTACACCTTC. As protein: CASSLDRKYGYTF.

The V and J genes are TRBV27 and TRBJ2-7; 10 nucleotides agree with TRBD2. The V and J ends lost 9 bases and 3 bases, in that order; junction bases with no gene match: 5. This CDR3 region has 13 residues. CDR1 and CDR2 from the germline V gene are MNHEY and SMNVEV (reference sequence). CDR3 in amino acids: CARILAGHYEQYF. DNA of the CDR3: TGTGCCAGGATACTAGCGGGGCACTACGAGCAGTACTTC.

The CDR3 DNA reads as TGTGCCAGCAGCCTCACTAGCGGGAGATTCGATGAGCAGTTCTTC. Its protein product is CASSLTSGRFDEQFF. The V gene is TRBV7-3, the J gene TRBJ2-1; 11 positions agree with TRBD2. Germline V gene data show CDR1 as SGHTA and CDR2 as FQGTGA. CDR3 length: 15 residues. Trimming cost V 5 bases and J 8 bases; bases outside gene matches: 8.

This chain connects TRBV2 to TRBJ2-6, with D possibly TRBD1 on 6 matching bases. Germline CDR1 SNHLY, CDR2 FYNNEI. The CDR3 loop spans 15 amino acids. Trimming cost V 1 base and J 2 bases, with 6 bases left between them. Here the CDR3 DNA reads TGTGCCAGCAGTGAAGACAGGGCTGGGGCCAACGTCCTGACTTTC. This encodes CASSEDRAGANVLTF. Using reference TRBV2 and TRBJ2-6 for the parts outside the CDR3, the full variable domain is EPEVTQTPSHQVTQMGQEVILRCVPISNHLYFYWYRQILGQKVEFLVSFYNNEISEKSEIFDDQFSVERPDGSNFTLKIRSTKLEDSAMYFCASSEDRAGANVLTFGAGSRLTVL.

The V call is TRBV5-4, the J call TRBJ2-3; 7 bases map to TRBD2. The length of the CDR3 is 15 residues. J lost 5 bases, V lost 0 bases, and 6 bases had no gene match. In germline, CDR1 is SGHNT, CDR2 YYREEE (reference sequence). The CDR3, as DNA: TGTGCCAGCAGCTTGGTTTACGGGGGGAAAGATACGCAGTATTTT. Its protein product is CASSLVYGGKDTQYF.

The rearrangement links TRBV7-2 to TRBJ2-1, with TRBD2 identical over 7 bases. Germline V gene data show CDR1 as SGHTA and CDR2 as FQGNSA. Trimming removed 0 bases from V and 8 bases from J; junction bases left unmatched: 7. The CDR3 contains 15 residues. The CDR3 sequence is CASSLAGGRGYEQFF. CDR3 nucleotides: TGTGCCAGCAGCTTAGCTGGCGGGAGAGGATATGAGCAGTTCTTC.

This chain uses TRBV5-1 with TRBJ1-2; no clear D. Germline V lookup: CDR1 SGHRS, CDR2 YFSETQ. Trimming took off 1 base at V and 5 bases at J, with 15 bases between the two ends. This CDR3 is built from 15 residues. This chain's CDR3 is CASSLSVTQAYGYTF. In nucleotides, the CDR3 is TGCGCCAGCAGCTTGTCGGTCACCCAGGCTTATGGCTACACCTTC.

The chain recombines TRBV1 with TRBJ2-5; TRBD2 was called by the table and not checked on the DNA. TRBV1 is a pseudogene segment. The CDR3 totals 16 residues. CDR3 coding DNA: TGCACCAGCAGCCCTGGGACTAGCGGGGGGCCGGAGACCCAGTACTTC. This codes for CTSSPGTSGGPETQYF.

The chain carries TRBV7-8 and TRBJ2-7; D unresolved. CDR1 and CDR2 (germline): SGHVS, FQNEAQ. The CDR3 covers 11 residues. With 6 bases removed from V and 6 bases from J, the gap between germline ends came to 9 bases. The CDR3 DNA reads TGTGCCAGCAGAATCGATAGCGAGCAGTACTTC. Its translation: CASRIDSEQYF.

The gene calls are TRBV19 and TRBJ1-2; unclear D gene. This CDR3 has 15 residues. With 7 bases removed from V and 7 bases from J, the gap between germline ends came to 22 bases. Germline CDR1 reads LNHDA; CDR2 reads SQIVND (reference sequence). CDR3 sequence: CASTPPRSGVRGYTF. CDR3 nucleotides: TGTGCCAGTACCCCCCCGCGATCGGGTGTCCGTGGCTACACCTTC.